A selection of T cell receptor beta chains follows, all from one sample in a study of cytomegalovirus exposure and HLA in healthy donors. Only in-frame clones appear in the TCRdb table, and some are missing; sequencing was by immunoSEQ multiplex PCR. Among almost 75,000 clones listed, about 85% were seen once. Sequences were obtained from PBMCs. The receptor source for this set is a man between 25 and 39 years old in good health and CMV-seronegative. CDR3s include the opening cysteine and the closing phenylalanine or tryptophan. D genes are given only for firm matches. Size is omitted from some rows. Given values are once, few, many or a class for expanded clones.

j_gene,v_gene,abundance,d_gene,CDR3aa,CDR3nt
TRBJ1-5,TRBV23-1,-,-,CASKGVVSQPQHF,TGCGCCAGTAAGGGGGTAGTAAGTCAGCCCCAGCATTTT
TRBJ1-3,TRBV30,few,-,CAWGISGTSGNTIYF,TGTGCCTGGGGTATAAGTGGGACATCTGGAAACACCATATATTTT
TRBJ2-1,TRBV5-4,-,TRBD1,CASSLQGLENEQFF,TGTGCCAGCAGCCTACAGGGGTTGGAGAATGAGCAGTTCTTC
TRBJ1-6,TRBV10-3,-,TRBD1,CAISEIGTGNSPLHF,TGTGCCATCAGTGAGATCGGGACAGGAAATTCACCCCTCCACTTT
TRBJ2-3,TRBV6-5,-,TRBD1,CASSQPGQSTDTQYF,TGTGCCAGCAGTCAACCGGGACAGAGCACAGATACGCAGTATTTT
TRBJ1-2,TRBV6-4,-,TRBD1,CASSDEELGQGPHGYTF,TGTGCCAGCAGTGACGAGGAATTGGGACAGGGACCTCATGGCTACACCTTC
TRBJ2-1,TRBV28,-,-,CASSIARSGGGLYNEQFF,TGTGCCAGCAGTATTGCCCGTTCAGGGGGAGGCCTTTACAATGAGCAGTTCTTC
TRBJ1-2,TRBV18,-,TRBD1,CASSPPGQAYGYTF,TGTGCCAGCTCACCACCGGGACAGGCTTATGGCTACACCTTC
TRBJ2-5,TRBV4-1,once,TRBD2,CASSQESLAGGPGQETQYF,TGCGCCAGCAGCCAAGAATCTCTAGCGGGAGGGCCGGGGCAAGAGACCCAGTACTTC
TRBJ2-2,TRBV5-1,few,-,CASSLVGGSNTGELFF,TGCGCCAGCAGCTTGGTTGGAGGGAGCAACACCGGGGAGCTGTTTTTT
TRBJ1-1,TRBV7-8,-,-,CASSASRGTEAFF,TGTGCCAGCAGCGCGTCAAGGGGAACTGAAGCTTTCTTT
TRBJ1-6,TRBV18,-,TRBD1,CASSPRGQNSPLHF,TGTGCCAGCTCACCACGGGGACAGAATTCACCCCTCCACTTT
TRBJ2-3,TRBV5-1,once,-,CASSFMAGSTTDTQYF,TGCGCCAGCAGCTTCATGGCGGGAAGTACCACAGATACGCAGTATTTT
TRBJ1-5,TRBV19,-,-,CASSIMVGSNQPQHF,TGTGCCAGTAGTATCATGGTGGGCTCTAATCAGCCCCAGCATTTT
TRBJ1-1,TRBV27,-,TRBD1,CASSLLGQGEVF,TGTGCCAGCAGTTTATTAGGGCAGGGGGAGGTCTTT
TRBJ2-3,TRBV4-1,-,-,CASSRGRGLVTDTQYF,TGCGCCAGCAGCCGGGGGCGGGGGTTGGTCACAGATACGCAGTATTTT
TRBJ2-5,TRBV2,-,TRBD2,CASSERRGGGETQYF,TGTGCCAGCAGTGAAAGGCGGGGGGGCGGGGAGACCCAGTACTTC
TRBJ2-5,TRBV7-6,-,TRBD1,CASSPGTGETQYF,TGTGCCAGCAGCCCCGGGACAGGGGAGACCCAGTACTTC
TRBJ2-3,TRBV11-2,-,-,CASSLDLGDTQYF,TGTGCCAGCAGCTTAGATCTCGGGGATACGCAGTATTTT
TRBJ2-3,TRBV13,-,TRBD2,CAVRHRTREGTDTQYF,TGTGCCGTCAGACACCGGACCAGGGAGGGGACAGATACGCAGTATTTT
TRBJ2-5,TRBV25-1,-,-,CASSFGETQYF,TGTGCCAGCAGTTTCGGGGAGACCCAGTACTTC
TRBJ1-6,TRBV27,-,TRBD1,CASSPTEGTGPDSPLHF,TGTGCCAGCAGTCCGACAGAGGGGACAGGCCCCGATTCACCCCTCCACTTT
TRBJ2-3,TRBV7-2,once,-,CASSLRGTDTDTQYF,TGTGCCAGCAGCCTACGGGGGACGGACACAGATACGCAGTATTTT
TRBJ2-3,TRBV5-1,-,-,CASSLSTSTDTQYF,TGCGCCAGCAGCTTGAGTACTAGCACAGATACGCAGTATTTT
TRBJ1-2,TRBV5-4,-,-,CASSHAAGQINYGYTF,TGTGCCAGCAGCCACGCGGCTGGACAGATAAACTATGGCTACACCTTC
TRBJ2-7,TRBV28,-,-,CASTTYPGQRAYEQYF,TGTGCCAGCACCACCTACCCCGGACAGCGAGCCTACGAGCAGTACTTC
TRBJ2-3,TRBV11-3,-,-,CASSYRLADTQYF,TGTGCCAGCAGCTATCGACTAGCAGATACGCAGTATTTT
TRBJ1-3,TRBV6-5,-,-,CASRLTNSGNTIYF,TGTGCCAGCAGGCTGACAAACTCTGGAAACACCATATATTTT
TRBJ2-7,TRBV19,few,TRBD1,CASSPGTGRHEQYF,TGTGCCAGTAGTCCCGGGACAGGGAGACACGAGCAGTACTTC